The 7 T cell receptor beta chains in this list originate from one sample, sequenced in a study of T cell responses to AZD1222 COVID-19 vaccine. Assay used: immunoSEQ multiplex PCR; TCRdb lists only in-frame clones, some missing. The sample yields over 65,000 clones, approximately 89% seen once. The sequenced sample was peripheral blood, obtained 28 days after the second AZD1222 dose. The receptors were sampled from an adult who received the AZD1222 COVID-19 vaccine.

The genes are TRBV5-1 and TRBJ2-5, with D perhaps matching TRBD1 (6 bases). The CDR3 has 15 amino acids. Germline CDR1 and CDR2: SGHRS and YFSETQ. Between the trimmed V and J ends, which lost 3 bases and 4 bases, there was a span of 16 bases. CDR3 amino acids: CASSSGTNALETQYF. The CDR3 DNA reads TGCGCCAGCAGCTCCGGGACAAACGCCCTAGAGACCCAGTACTTC. Variable domain in full (rest from reference TRBV5-1 and TRBJ2-5): KAGVTQTPRYLIKTRGQQVTLSCSPISGHRSVSWYQQTPGQGLQFLFEYFSETQRNKGNFPGRFSGRQFSNSRSEMNVSTLELGDSALYLCASSSGTNALETQYFGPGTRLLVL.

The V gene is TRBV5-4, the J gene TRBJ2-3; no firm D call. Germline loops: CDR1 SGHNT, CDR2 YYREEE (reference sequence). Trimming took off 0 bases at V and 2 bases at J, with 7 bases between the two ends. This CDR3 has 14 amino acids. CDR3 residues: CASSLVQNTDTQYF. Written as DNA, the CDR3 is TGTGCCAGCAGCTTGGTGCAGAACACAGATACGCAGTATTTT.

The chain links TRBV19 to TRBJ1-2; D perhaps matches TRBD1 (5 bases). The germline V and J ends were trimmed by 7 bases and 4 bases, with 22 bases remaining between them. Germline CDR1 LNHDA, CDR2 SQIVND (reference sequence). There are 16 residues in the CDR3. The CDR3 nucleotides are TGTGCCAGTACCCTGGGGCAGTCGCATGTGAGCTATGGCTACACCTTC. Translation: CASTLGQSHVSYGYTF.

V is TRBV7-3 and J is TRBJ1-1; no definite D call. Trimming removed 5 bases from V and 4 bases from J, with 14 bases in between. The CDR3 has 14 residues. Looked up from germline, CDR1 is SGHTA and CDR2 is FQGTGA. CDR3 residues: CASSLEGSGTEAFF. The CDR3 nucleotides read TGTGCCAGCAGCCTAGAAGGGTCGGGCACTGAAGCTTTCTTT.

The V gene is TRBV7-2, the J gene TRBJ1-6; maybe TRBD1 (5 bases). The CDR3 loop spans 14 amino acids. Germline V CDR1 and CDR2: SGHTA, FQGNSA. Between the trimmed V and J ends, which lost 5 bases and 13 bases, there was a span of 18 bases. The CDR3 here is CASSQLGGARPLHF. The CDR3 DNA is TGTGCCAGCAGCCAACTAGGAGGGGCCCGGCCCCTCCACTTT.

The table lists this clone with a count of one. The CDR3 coding sequence is TGCGCCAGCAGTGAGTTCGGGACCCAAAGCCTCACCGGGGAGCTGTTTTTT. This translates into CASSEFGTQSLTGELFF. This sequence joins TRBV10-2 and TRBJ2-2; D is perhaps TRBD1 or TRBD2 (5 bases each). Trimming removed 1 base from V and 4 bases from J, with 16 bases in between. The CDR3 has 17 amino acids. Per germline, CDR1 WSHSY and CDR2 SAAADI.

The chain carries TRBV4-1 and TRBJ1-1, with 8 bases aligning to TRBD1. Unmatched junction bases numbered 4, after V lost 6 bases and J lost 1 base. The CDR3 consists of 14 residues. CDR1 is MGHRA, CDR2 YSYEKL, per germline. This CDR3 is CASSLGQGNTEAFF. Written as DNA, the CDR3 is TGCGCCAGCAGTCTCGGACAGGGGAACACTGAAGCTTTCTTT.